This entry concerns a single T cell receptor (beta chain). Its antigen is still unknown. Data came from immunoSEQ multiplex PCR; TCRdb stores just in-frame clones and leaves some out. The sample holds roughly 68,000 clones, 75% to 85% seen once. The CDR3 is made up of 14 amino acids. CDR1 is MNHEY and CDR2 is SVGAGI in the germline V gene. V lost 8 bases to trimming and J lost 9 bases, with 22 bases between them. The source of the sample is a study of OX40 agonist ivuxolimab in advanced cancers. On the study more broadly: Eligibility admitted prior anti-PD-1, anti-PD-L1 or anti-CTLA-4 therapy; about 39% had some. Partial responses were achieved by three patients, of whom one had hepatocellular carcinoma and two had cutaneous melanoma.

Study results and limitations: The antigen specificity of the peripheral T cells (those that were expanded) was not determined. Clonal expansion from baseline to week 6 occurred in both CD4+ and CD8+ T cells.

The starting material was CD4+ or CD8+ T cells sorted from blood, obtained in a trial of the OX40 agonist ivuxolimab. The chain combines TRBV6-5 with TRBJ1-1; maybe TRBD1 (6 bases). This clonotype was sampled from an adult with an advanced solid tumor such as melanoma, head and neck, liver or kidney cancer. The CDR3 region is CASGGGGAQKKAFF. For the CDR3, the DNA is TGTGCCAGCGGGGGAGGGGGGGCGCAGAAAAAAGCTTTCTTT.